What follows are 12 T cell receptor beta chains derived from one specimen sequenced in a study of human T cells and chemical hapten exposure. This sample's time point: patch test 2, 6 weeks after DPC sensitization. Treatment in this sample: therapeutic diphenylcyclopropenone sensitization with weekly scalp DPC. TCRdb reanalysed the RACE reads using MiXCR and keeps one entry per CDR3 protein. The data hold some 100,000 distinct CDR3 sequences, with about a tenth observed a single time. This specimen consisted of whole blood, obtained in connection with sensitization to the hapten diphenylcyclopropenone (DPC). The source of these receptors is a woman between 40 and 55 years old with alopecia areata. Some clones in this sample may be carry-over from other donors' samples.

This clonotype was counted at least ten times. This chain uses TRBV29-1 with TRBJ1-5, with D tentatively TRBD1 (6 bases). The germline V gene has CDR1 SQVTM and CDR2 ANQGSEA. Trimming stripped 4 bases from V and 2 bases from J, with 12 bases between. The CDR3 is made up of 14 amino acids. In DNA, the CDR3 is TGCAGCGTTGCGACAGGCTCGGGCAATCAGCCCCAGCATTTT. Its protein product is CSVATGSGNQPQHF.

This clonotype was seen at least ten times. V is TRBV10-3 and J is TRBJ2-1; TRBD1 matches 9 bases. Trimming at V came to 3 bases and at J to 0 bases, leaving 6 bases not matched to a gene. Germline CDR1 ENHRY, CDR2 SYGVKD. CDR3 length: 17 amino acids. CDR3 sequence (DNA): TGTGCCATCAGTGATTGGACAGGGGTCAGCTCCTACAATGAGCAGTTCTTC. It is translated as CAISDWTGVSSYNEQFF.

This clonotype was recorded at least ten times. This chain links TRBV11-2 with TRBJ2-7; TRBD1 is a possible D gene (5 bases). The CDR3 has 12 amino acids. V was clipped by 5 bases and J by 4 bases, with 9 bases between them. Looked up from germline, CDR1 is SGHAT and CDR2 is FQNNGV. CDR3 protein: CASSQGGYEQYF. The CDR3 bases are TGTGCCAGCAGCCAGGGTGGGTACGAGCAGTACTTC.

The sample holds many counts of this clonotype. The genes are TRBV4-1 and TRBJ2-2; D tentatively reads TRBD1 or TRBD2 (6 bases each). Germline CDR1 and CDR2: MGHRA and YSYEKL. V was pared by 3 bases and J by 7 bases, with 15 bases between. The CDR3 is made up of 15 amino acids. In DNA form, the CDR3 reads TGCGCCAGCAGCCACGTGGGGGGCGGTATCGGGGAGCTGTTTTTT. Protein product: CASSHVGGGIGELFF.

This clonotype was found a few times. The chain recombines TRBV20-1 with TRBJ2-1, with D uncertain. The V end lost 6 bases, the J end lost 8 bases, and 14 bases lay between the germline ends. The CDR3 runs to 12 residues. Per germline, CDR1 DFQATT and CDR2 SNEGSKA (reference sequence). CDR3 sequence (DNA): TGCAGTGCCATTCGATCCTCGGATGAGCAGTTCTTC. Its protein product is CSAIRSSDEQFF.

This chain's CDR3 is CASSKGDSSYGYTF. The CDR3 DNA is TGTGCCAGCAGCAAAGGTGACAGTAGCTATGGCTACACCTTC. The gene calls are TRBV21-1 and TRBJ1-2; the listed D gene, TRBD1, was not tested against the DNA. TRBV21-1 is assigned pseudogene status. The CDR3 runs to 14 residues.

This clonotype was seen many times. V usage is TRBV4-2 and J usage is TRBJ2-4; weak D call: TRBD1 (5 bases). This CDR3 comprises 16 residues. Germline lookup yields CDR1 LGHNA and CDR2 YNFKEQ. The V end was cut by 0 bases, the J end by 2 bases, with 11 bases between. Written as DNA, the CDR3 is TGTGCCAGCAGCCAAGATTGGCAGGGAACCAAAAACATTCAGTACTTC. The encoded protein is CASSQDWQGTKNIQYF.

This clonotype was picked up a small number of times. CDR3 in amino acids: CASSPGQGFYNEQFF. CDR3 nucleotides: TGTGCCAGCAGCCCGGGACAGGGGTTTTACAATGAGCAGTTCTTC. V usage is TRBV7-3 and J usage is TRBJ2-1; TRBD1 agrees at 10 bases. Per the germline V gene, CDR1 is SGHTA and CDR2 is FQGTGA. V gave up 5 bases and J gave up 4 bases; unmatched junction bases: 5. The CDR3 runs 15 residues.

This clonotype was observed a handful of times. V and J are TRBV25-1 and TRBJ2-2; D tentatively fits TRBD1 or TRBD2 (6 bases each). Trimming left V 1 base short and J 10 bases short, with 13 bases between. Germline V gene lookup returns CDR1 MGHDK and CDR2 SYGVNS. The length of the CDR3 is 14 residues. The CDR3 protein is CASSELGGREELFF. In nucleotides, the CDR3 is TGTGCCAGCAGTGAATTGGGGGGCAGGGAGGAGCTGTTTTTT.

Only a few counts were recorded for this clonotype. The chain is built from TRBV11-2 and TRBJ2-5, with D uncertain. The CDR3 has 16 amino acids. Trimming removed 6 bases at V and 5 bases at J, with 22 bases between. Germline V gene sequence: CDR1 SGHAT, CDR2 FQNNGV. The CDR3 loop is CASSRDRAENGETQYF. The CDR3 region has the DNA TGTGCCAGCAGTCGAGATCGGGCCGAAAACGGGGAGACCCAGTACTTC.

This clonotype was seen at least ten times. The chain joins TRBV20-1 to TRBJ2-7; 7 bases are a match to TRBD1. The V and J ends lost 5 bases and 0 bases, in that order; junction bases with no gene match: 10. From germline, CDR1 is DFQATT and CDR2 SNEGSKA (reference sequence). The length of the CDR3 is 15 residues. The CDR3 nucleotides are TGCAGTGCTTCCCCCGGGACAGTTGTCTCCTACGAGCAGTACTTC. It is translated as CSASPGTVVSYEQYF.

This clonotype came up many times. The rearrangement links TRBV9 to TRBJ2-1; 7 bases are a match to TRBD1. The V gene end was trimmed by 4 bases and the J gene end by 8 bases; junction bases not matched to a gene: 12. Germline lookup yields CDR1 SGDLS and CDR2 YYNGEE. The CDR3 is 15 amino acids. The DNA of the CDR3 is TGTGCCAGCAGCCTTAGAGGCAGGGGGACGGATGAGCAGTTCTTC. As protein: CASSLRGRGTDEQFF.